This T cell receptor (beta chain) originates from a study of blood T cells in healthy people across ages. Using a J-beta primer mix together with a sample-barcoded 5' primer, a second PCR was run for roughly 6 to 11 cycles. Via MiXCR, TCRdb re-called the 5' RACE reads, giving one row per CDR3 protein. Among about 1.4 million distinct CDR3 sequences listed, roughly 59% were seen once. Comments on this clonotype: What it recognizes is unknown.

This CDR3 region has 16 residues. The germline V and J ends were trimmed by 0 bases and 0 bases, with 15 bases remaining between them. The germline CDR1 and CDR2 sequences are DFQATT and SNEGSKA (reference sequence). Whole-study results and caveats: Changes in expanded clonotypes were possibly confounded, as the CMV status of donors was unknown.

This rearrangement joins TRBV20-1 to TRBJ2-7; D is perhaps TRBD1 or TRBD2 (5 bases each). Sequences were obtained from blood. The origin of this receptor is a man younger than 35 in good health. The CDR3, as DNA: TGCAGTGCTAGAGACCCGACTACAGGTAGCTCCTACGAGCAGTACTTC. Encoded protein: CSARDPTTGSSYEQYF.